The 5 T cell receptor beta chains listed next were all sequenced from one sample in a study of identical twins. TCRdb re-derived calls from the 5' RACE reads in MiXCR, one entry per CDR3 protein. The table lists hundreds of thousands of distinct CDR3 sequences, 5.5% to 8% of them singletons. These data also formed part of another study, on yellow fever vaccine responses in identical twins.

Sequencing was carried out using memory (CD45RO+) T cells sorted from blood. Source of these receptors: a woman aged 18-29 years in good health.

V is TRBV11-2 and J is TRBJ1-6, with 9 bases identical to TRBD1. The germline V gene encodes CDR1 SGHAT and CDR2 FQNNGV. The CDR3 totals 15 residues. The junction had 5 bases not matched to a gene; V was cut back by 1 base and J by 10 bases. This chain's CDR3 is CASSLGGQGRSPLHF. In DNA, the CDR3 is TGTGCCAGCAGCTTAGGGGGACAGGGTCGCTCACCCCTCCACTTT.

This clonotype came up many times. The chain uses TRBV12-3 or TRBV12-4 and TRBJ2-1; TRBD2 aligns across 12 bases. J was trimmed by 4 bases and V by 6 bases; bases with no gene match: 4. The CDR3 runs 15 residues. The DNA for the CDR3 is TGTGCCAGCAGACGGACTAGCGGGGCGTACAATGAGCAGTTCTTC. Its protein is CASRRTSGAYNEQFF.

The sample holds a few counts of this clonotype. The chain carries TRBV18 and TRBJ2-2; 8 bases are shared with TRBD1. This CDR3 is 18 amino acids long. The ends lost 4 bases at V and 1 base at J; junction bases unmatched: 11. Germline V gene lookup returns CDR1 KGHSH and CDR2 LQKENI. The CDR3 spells CASSLNQRTGLNTGELFF. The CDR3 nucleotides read TGTGCCAGCTCACTAAACCAGAGGACAGGGTTGAACACCGGGGAGCTGTTTTTT.

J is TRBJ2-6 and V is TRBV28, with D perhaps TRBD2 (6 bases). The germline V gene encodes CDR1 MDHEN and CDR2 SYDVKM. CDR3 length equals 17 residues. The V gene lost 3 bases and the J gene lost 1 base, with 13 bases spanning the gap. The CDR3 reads CASSFPGVISGANVLTF. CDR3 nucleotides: TGTGCCAGCAGTTTCCCGGGGGTCATATCTGGGGCCAACGTCCTGACTTTC.

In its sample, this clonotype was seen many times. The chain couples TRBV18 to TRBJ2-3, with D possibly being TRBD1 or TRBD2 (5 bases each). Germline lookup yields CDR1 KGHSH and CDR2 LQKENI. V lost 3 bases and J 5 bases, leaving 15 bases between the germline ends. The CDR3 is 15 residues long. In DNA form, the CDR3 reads TGTGCCAGCTCACCCCGCCGGGACGCCCAAGATACGCAGTATTTT. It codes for CASSPRRDAQDTQYF.